The 21 T cell receptor beta chains reported below all come from one sample, sequenced in a study of blood T cells in healthy people across ages. Together with a sample-barcoded 5' primer, a J-beta primer mix was included in a second PCR lasting roughly 6 to 12 cycles. TCRdb ran MiXCR on the 5' RACE reads and lists one entry per CDR3 protein. In the table there are 800,000 or so distinct CDR3 sequences, approximately 25% of which are singletons. The sample was also linked to a second study, of T cells of mothers and their children.

The sequenced sample consisted of blood. Every receptor here comes from a boy under 18 in good health.

This clonotype was seen more than once but under ten times. The chain joins TRBV19 to TRBJ2-1; weak D call: TRBD1 (6 bases). Trimming left V 9 bases short and J 7 bases short, with 16 bases between. Germline values: CDR1 LNHDA, CDR2 SQIVND (reference sequence). The CDR3 runs to 13 residues. The CDR3 DNA reads as TGTGCCAGCCGTCAGGGGCCCGTGAATGAGCAGTTCTTC. Residues: CASRQGPVNEQFF.

This clonotype has more than one count but fewer than ten. This chain connects TRBV29-1 to TRBJ2-3; 7 bases are shared with TRBD1. The CDR3 loop spans 13 amino acids. Trimming took 6 bases from V and 3 from J; bases not matched to a gene: 6. Germline CDR1 and CDR2: SQVTM and ANQGSEA. CDR3 amino acids: CSVHTQGTDTQYF. For the CDR3, the DNA is TGCAGCGTACATACACAGGGGACAGATACGCAGTATTTT.

The chain has TRBV5-1 and TRBJ1-4; D ambiguous. This CDR3 is 14 amino acids long. Germline assignment: CDR1 SGHRS and CDR2 YFSETQ. V was cut by 4 bases and J by 7 bases, with 14 bases left in between. CDR3 sequence reads: CASSQDNASEKLFF. The CDR3, as DNA: TGCGCCAGCAGCCAAGACAATGCGAGTGAAAAACTGTTTTTT.

Remarks on this clonotype: A much larger clone lies one base from this, so it may be a read error. Given the absence of the conserved phenylalanine or tryptophan at the CDR3 end, a read error is likely. The chain couples TRBV7-2 to TRBJ1-2; 10 bases are shared with TRBD1. The CDR3 is made up of 14 amino acids. Germline V gives CDR1 SGHTA, CDR2 FQGNSA. V lost 4 bases to trimming and J lost 7 bases; unmatched junction nucleotides: 6. This CDR3 reads CASSSRDRGVGYTI. CDR3 DNA sequence: TGTGCCAGCAGCTCCCGGGACAGGGGTGTTGGCTACACCATC.

As for this clonotype: At one end the junction does not follow the germline gene, possibly because of a read error. The chain combines TRBV28 with TRBJ2-3, with D maybe TRBD2 (6 bases). Germline V gives CDR1 MDHEN, CDR2 SYDVKM. The CDR3 loop spans 15 amino acids. The CDR3 DNA sequence: TGTACCAGCGGGTCTAGCCCTACTATGGGAGATACGCAGTATTTT. It is translated as CTSGSSPTMGDTQYF. The entire variable domain, with the rest obtained from reference TRBV28 and TRBJ2-3, is as follows: DVKVTQSSRYLVKRTGEKVFLECVQDMDHENMFWYRQDPGLGLRLIYFSYDVKMKEKGDIPEGYSVSREKKERFSLILESASTNQTSMYLCTSGSSPTMGDTQYFGPGTRLTVL.

This clonotype was seen more than once but under ten times. The chain couples TRBV6-6 to TRBJ2-1; D is possibly TRBD2 (5 bases). The CDR3 loop spans 12 amino acids. Per the germline V gene, CDR1 is MNHNY and CDR2 is SVGAGI (reference sequence). V lost 0 bases and J 8 bases, leaving 5 bases between the germline ends. The chain's CDR3 is CASSYSRDEQFF. In DNA form, the CDR3 reads TGTGCCAGCAGTTACTCGAGGGATGAGCAGTTCTTC.

This clonotype was counted between two and nine times. V is TRBV28 and J is TRBJ2-5; D might be TRBD2 (6 bases). The better agreement between TRBJ2-1 and the DNA end casts doubt on the J call. The germline gives CDR1 MDHEN, CDR2 SYDVKM. The CDR3 is 13 residues long. CDR3 residues: CASTGTQYNEQFF. The CDR3 nucleotides are TGTGCCAGCACCGGGACTCAGTACAATGAGCAGTTCTTC.

The rearrangement links TRBV12-3 or TRBV12-4 to TRBJ1-2; 7 nucleotides line up with TRBD1. The CDR3 has 16 amino acids. V dropped 7 bases and J dropped 3; count of bases not matched to a gene: 14. Written as DNA, the CDR3 is TGTGCCAGCACTCCTAGGGGGCAGGGTGAATACTATGGCTACACCTTC. Translated: CASTPRGQGEYYGYTF.

This clonotype was observed a handful of times. The chain employs TRBV15 and TRBJ2-2; D is possibly TRBD2 (6 bases). Trimming took off 2 bases at V and 2 bases at J, with 9 bases between the two ends. The CDR3 spans 15 residues. Germline CDR1 and CDR2: LNHNV and YYDKDF (reference sequence). This CDR3 reads CATSRPGLNTGELFF. In DNA form, the CDR3 reads TGTGCCACCAGCAGACCGGGACTTAACACCGGGGAGCTGTTTTTT.

The V call is TRBV24-1, the J call TRBJ1-2; 7 nucleotides agree with TRBD1. V trimming: 8 bases; J trimming: 3 bases; junction bases outside the gene matches: 8. The CDR3 covers 14 residues. The V gene's germline CDR1 is KGHDR and CDR2 SFDVKD. This CDR3 reads CATILGQEDYGYTF. In DNA, the CDR3 is TGTGCCACCATATTAGGACAGGAGGACTATGGCTACACCTTC.

The J gene is TRBJ1-2, the V gene TRBV29-1, with D tentatively TRBD1 (5 bases). Trimming removed 3 bases at V and 7 bases at J, with 9 bases between. The CDR3 extends over 11 amino acids. CDR1 is SQVTM, CDR2 ANQGSEA, per germline. The CDR3 coding sequence is TGCAGCGTTGATTGGGGGACTGGCTACACCTTC. Its protein is CSVDWGTGYTF.

This sequence joins TRBV11-1 and TRBJ1-1; 8 bases fit TRBD1. CDR1 SGHAT and CDR2 FQDESV come from the germline V gene (reference sequence). V was clipped by 5 bases and J by 1 base; unmatched bases: 9. The CDR3 has 16 residues. The CDR3 DNA is TGTGCCAGCAGCCCAGGGACAGGCCGACAGAACACTGAAGCTTTCTTT. Amino acids: CASSPGTGRQNTEAFF.

The rearrangement links TRBV11-1 to TRBJ2-1; the match to TRBD2 covers 10 bases. From germline, CDR1 is SGHAT and CDR2 FQDESV (reference sequence). This CDR3 is 16 amino acids long. V lost 5 bases, J lost 4 bases, and 8 bases stayed unmatched. This CDR3 is CASSGRTSGSYNEQFF. DNA of the CDR3: TGTGCCAGCAGCGGGCGGACTAGCGGAAGTTACAATGAGCAGTTCTTC. Drawing the rest from reference TRBV11-1 and TRBJ2-1, the complete variable domain is EAEVAQSPRYKITEKSQAVAFWCDPISGHATLYWYRQILGQGPELLVQFQDESVVDDSQLPKDRFSAERLKGVDSTLKIQPAELGDSAMYLCASSGRTSGSYNEQFFGPGTRLTVL.

The V call is TRBV7-8, the J call TRBJ2-7; the D gene is possibly TRBD2 (5 bases). CDR3 size: 14 residues. Looked up from germline, CDR1 is SGHVS and CDR2 is FQNEAQ. V dropped 5 bases and J dropped 0 bases, with 11 bases sitting between them. DNA for the CDR3: TGTGCCAGCAGCGCCCTAGGGAGCTCCTACGAGCAGTACTTC. Residues: CASSALGSSYEQYF.

This clonotype showed up just a few times. The rearrangement uses TRBV29-1 and TRBJ2-7, with TRBD1 matching 9 bases. After removal of 4 bases from V and 7 bases from J, the junction contained 14 bases not matched to a gene. The CDR3 runs 15 residues. Germline-derived CDR1 and CDR2 are SQVTM and ANQGSEA. The CDR3 reads CSVVPTVQGAGEQYF. As DNA, the CDR3 is TGCAGCGTTGTCCCGACCGTACAGGGGGCGGGGGAGCAGTACTTC.

This clonotype occurred many times. The chain uses TRBV6-2 or TRBV6-3 and TRBJ2-7; D is undetermined. The length of the CDR3 is 13 residues. Per the germline V gene, CDR1 is MNHEY and CDR2 is SVGEGT. Deletions cut 11 bases from V and 6 bases from J, with 20 bases between. CDR3 DNA sequence: TGTGCCGCTAGTTCCGGGCGAATCCTCGAGCAGTACTTC. Its translation is CAASSGRILEQYF.

This clonotype was found once. The J gene is TRBJ2-1, the V gene TRBV5-1; D unclear. With the DNA end fitting TRBJ2-7 better, the J assignment may be wrong. CDR1 is SGHRS, CDR2 YFSETQ, per germline. The CDR3 runs 14 residues. The CDR3 DNA reads as TGCGCCAGCAGCCACCCTGAGCAGCCCTACGAGCAGTACTTC. Protein product: CASSHPEQPYEQYF.

The chain carries TRBV9 and TRBJ2-6; a possible D gene is TRBD2 (6 bases). Trimming stripped 4 bases from V and 1 base from J, with 12 bases between. The CDR3 spans 16 residues. The germline V gene encodes CDR1 SGDLS and CDR2 YYNGEE. The CDR3 DNA reads as TGTGCCAGCAGCACCGGAGGGGAATCTGGGGCCAACGTCCTGACTTTC. It yields the protein CASSTGGESGANVLTF.

The gene calls are TRBV29-1 and TRBJ2-6; tentative D call: TRBD1 (6 bases). The germline gives CDR1 SQVTM, CDR2 ANQGSEA. V was cut by 5 bases and J by 0 bases, with 14 bases left in between. This CDR3 has 16 amino acids. Here the CDR3 reads CSVRVWGRSGANVLTF. The DNA for the CDR3 is TGCAGCGTTCGGGTGTGGGGGCGCTCTGGGGCCAACGTCCTGACTTTC.

J is TRBJ2-2 and V is TRBV7-6; 7 bases align to TRBD1. This CDR3 is 16 amino acids long. Germline assignment: CDR1 SGHVS and CDR2 FNYEAQ. V gave up 1 base and J gave up 6 bases; unmatched junction bases: 8. Here the CDR3 DNA reads TGTGCCAGCAGCTTAGAGACAGGGAACATTGCCGGGGAGCTGTTTTTT. As protein: CASSLETGNIAGELFF.

The rearrangement joins TRBV7-2 to TRBJ2-3; D gene unclear. CDR3 length equals 15 residues. Trimming removed 5 bases from V and 2 bases from J, with 14 bases in between. Germline CDR1 reads SGHTA; CDR2 reads FQGNSA. This chain's CDR3 is CASSILIGSTDTQYF. CDR3 sequence (DNA): TGTGCCAGCAGCATCTTAATAGGGTCCACAGATACGCAGTATTTT. Combining the CDR3 with reference TRBV7-2 and TRBJ2-3 gives the whole variable domain GAGVSQSPSNKVTEKGKDVELRCDPISGHTALYWYRQSLGQGLEFLIYFQGNSAPDKSGLPSDRFSAERTGGSVSTLTIQRTQQEDSAVYLCASSILIGSTDTQYFGPGTRLTVL.